This TCR beta chain was captured in a study of T cells in localized non-small cell lung cancer. Whole-study results and caveats: Median around 60 top-100 tumor clones were shared with paired adjacent lung.

Clones were read by immunoSEQ multiplex PCR, and TCRdb kept only the in-frame ones, dropping some. In the table there are 35,000 to 40,000 clones, over 70% of which are singletons. Concerning this clone itself: Its specificity is not known.

Material: peripheral blood, obtained before any cancer treatment. This sequence originates from a woman aged 40 to 75 with stage I lung adenocarcinoma.

The CDR3 nucleotides are TGCGCCAGCAGCTTGGGGCCTGGGTCCTACGAGCAGTACTTC. It is translated as CASSLGPGSYEQYF. The genes are TRBV5-1 and TRBJ2-7; no reliable D call. This CDR3 contains 14 residues. V was pared by 0 bases and J by 1 base, with 8 bases between. From germline, CDR1 is SGHRS and CDR2 YFSETQ.